A selection of T cell receptor beta chains follows, all from one sample in a study of early T cells in non-severe SARS-CoV-2 infection. TCRdb called the 5' RACE reads again in MiXCR, with one record for every CDR3 protein. There are around 89,000 distinct CDR3 sequences in the sample; about 15% occur only once, and approximately 0.54% lies in the top ten. Sequenced: whole blood. The receptors were gathered from an adult who was a healthcare worker with PCR-confirmed SARS-CoV-2 infection or an uninfected control (not recorded which). CDR3s include the opening cysteine and the closing phenylalanine or tryptophan. The D gene is left open where the match is weak. The size entry is marked missing in some rows and otherwise reads once, few, many or a size class.

TRBV5-1	TRBJ2-5	few	14	.	CASSLGPDGETQYF	TGCGCCAGCAGCTTGGGACCCGACGGAGAGACCCAGTACTTC
TRBV12-3/TRBV12-4	TRBJ2-2	few	15	.	CASSLRTPASGELFF	TGTGCCAGCAGTTTAAGGACTCCTGCGTCCGGGGAGCTGTTTTTT
TRBV2	TRBJ1-4	.	15	.	CASSEVVQGGEELFF	TGTGCCAGCAGTGAAGTGGTGCAGGGAGGTGAAGAACTGTTTTTT
TRBV5-4	TRBJ1-6	.	19	TRBD1	CASSLGGTGFSSYNSPLHF	TGTGCCAGCAGCTTGGGGGGGACAGGGTTTTCCTCCTATAATTCACCCCTCCACTTT
TRBV12-5	TRBJ1-1	few	13	.	CARGTGTGTEAFF	TGTGCTAGAGGCACCGGGACGGGAACTGAAGCTTTCTTT
TRBV12-3/TRBV12-4	TRBJ2-1	few	16	.	CASSSARRGSYNEQFF	TGTGCCAGCAGTTCAGCGAGACGGGGATCCTACAATGAGCAGTTCTTC
TRBV5-5	TRBJ1-3	many	15	TRBD1	CASSLGQGAGNTIYF	TGTGCCAGCAGCTTGGGACAGGGGGCTGGAAACACCATATATTTT
TRBV29-1	TRBJ2-1	many	16	.	CSVEGALQGGLNEQFF	TGCAGCGTTGAAGGGGCCCTGCAGGGGGGGTTGAATGAGCAGTTCTTC
TRBV12-3/TRBV12-4	TRBJ2-3	.	15	.	CASSSVQGRTDTQYF	TGTGCCAGCAGTTCAGTCCAGGGGCGCACAGATACGCAGTATTTT
TRBV3-1	TRBJ1-2	.	16	.	CVSSQGKGRPHYGYTF	TGTGTCAGCAGCCAAGGGAAGGGGCGCCCCCACTATGGCTACACCTTC
TRBV20-1	TRBJ2-4	few	13	.	CSASTGAKNIQYF	TGCAGTGCTAGTACGGGGGCCAAAAACATTCAGTACTTC
TRBV7-9	TRBJ2-2	.	16	.	CASSKLTGRHTGELFF	TGTGCCAGCAGCAAACTGACAGGGAGGCACACCGGGGAGCTGTTTTTT
TRBV29-1	TRBJ2-3	few	11	.	CSGNVGDTQYF	TGCAGCGGTAATGTTGGAGATACGCAGTATTTT
TRBV12-3/TRBV12-4	TRBJ2-1	few	14	TRBD2	CASSPWTSSHEQFF	TGTGCCAGCAGTCCCTGGACTAGCTCTCATGAGCAGTTCTTC
TRBV27	TRBJ1-1	.	17	.	CVSSLIVLSGVGTEAFF	TGTGTCAGCAGTCTTATCGTTTTATCAGGGGTAGGGACTGAAGCTTTCTTT
TRBV12-5	TRBJ2-2	many	12	.	CASGSTAGELFF	TGTGCTAGTGGTTCGACAGCCGGGGAGCTGTTTTTT
TRBV6-6	TRBJ2-5	.	10	.	CASSRETQYF	TGTGCCAGCAGTAGAGAGACCCAGTACTTC
TRBV7-3	TRBJ2-1	.	13	.	CASSSRDRGEQFF	TGTGCCAGCAGCTCCCGGGACCGGGGTGAGCAGTTCTTC
TRBV7-2	TRBJ2-2	once	12	.	CASSFPTGELFF	TGTGCCAGCAGCTTTCCGACCGGGGAGCTGTTTTTT
TRBV29-1	TRBJ1-1	few	13	.	CSVDYLPNTEAFF	TGCAGCGTTGATTATTTACCAAACACTGAAGCTTTCTTT
TRBV19	TRBJ1-5	.	14	.	CATGARESNQPQHF	TGTGCCACCGGAGCCCGGGAGAGCAATCAGCCCCAGCATTTT
TRBV25-1	TRBJ1-1	.	12	.	CASSEVGSEAFF	TGTGCCAGCTCCGAGGTCGGGAGTGAAGCTTTCTTT
TRBV12-3/TRBV12-4	TRBJ1-1	.	14	.	CASSFSGKGTEAFF	TGTGCCAGCAGTTTTTCCGGGAAGGGGACTGAAGCTTTCTTT
TRBV7-9	TRBJ2-4	.	15	.	CASSRMDGGKVIQYF	TGTGCCAGCAGCCGAATGGATGGTGGAAAGGTCATTCAGTACTTC
TRBV7-2	TRBJ2-5	many	14	TRBD2	CASSAGLAQETQYF	TGTGCCAGCAGCGCCGGACTAGCCCAAGAGACCCAGTACTTC
TRBV7-8	TRBJ2-1	many	15	.	CASSLGFEGDNEQFF	TGTGCCAGCAGCTTAGGATTTGAGGGAGACAATGAGCAGTTCTTC
TRBV3-1	TRBJ1-4	.	15	.	CASTKRGILGEKLFF	TGTGCCAGCACCAAAAGGGGGATCCTAGGGGAAAAACTGTTTTTT
TRBV14	TRBJ2-1	.	16	TRBD2	CASSRLSGASYNEQFF	TGTGCCAGCAGCCGACTTAGCGGGGCCTCCTACAATGAGCAGTTCTTC
TRBV6-2/TRBV6-3	TRBJ1-5	.	16	.	CASRYTGPYSNQPQHF	TGTGCCAGCAGATATACAGGGCCGTATAGCAATCAGCCCCAGCATTTT
TRBV24-1	TRBJ1-2	.	15	.	CATSDSEGGRFGYTF	TGTGCCACCAGTGATTCCGAAGGGGGAAGGTTTGGCTACACCTTC
TRBV7-6	TRBJ1-2	.	15	TRBD1	CASSPGQGKDYGYTF	TGTGCCAGCAGCCCTGGACAGGGGAAGGACTATGGCTACACCTTC
TRBV7-6	TRBJ2-2	.	15	TRBD1	CASSQTQGAVGELFF	TGTGCCAGCAGCCAAACACAGGGGGCGGTCGGGGAGCTGTTTTTT
TRBV5-4	TRBJ2-5	few	15	.	CASSLGGRRQETQYF	TGTGCCAGCAGCTTGGGGGGACGGAGGCAAGAGACCCAGTACTTC
TRBV7-3	TRBJ1-2	.	10	.	CASSFDGYTF	TGTGCCAGCAGCTTCGATGGCTACACCTTC
TRBV2	TRBJ2-5	.	13	.	CASSVTDQETQYF	TGTGCCAGCAGTGTTACAGACCAAGAGACCCAGTACTTC
TRBV28	TRBJ2-1	.	15	TRBD1	CASKTPGQSRDEQFF	TGTGCCAGCAAGACACCGGGACAGTCTAGGGATGAGCAGTTCTTC
TRBV18	TRBJ2-1	few	14	.	CASSPPSTRNEQFF	TGTGCCAGCTCACCACCGTCTACTAGAAATGAGCAGTTCTTC
TRBV20-1	TRBJ2-3	few	14	.	CSATTGPITDTQYF	TGCAGTGCTACCACAGGGCCTATCACAGATACGCAGTATTTT